This T cell receptor beta chain originates from a study of cytomegalovirus exposure and HLA in healthy donors. Whole-study results and caveats: Most likely, a cluster of highly shared sequence variants arose as a sequencing artifact.

A note on this clone: Its antigen is unknown.

V gave up 5 bases and J gave up 0 bases, with 10 bases separating them. Germline lookup yields CDR1 SEHNR and CDR2 FQNEAQ (reference sequence). This CDR3 is built from 14 residues. 60 Vbeta and 13 Jbeta primers were used in PCR. Only in-frame clones appear in the TCRdb table, and some are missing; sequencing was by immunoSEQ multiplex PCR. The sample has 100,000 to 120,000 clones, roughly 15% seen once. The TCR comes from a female donor in good health and CMV-seronegative. The sequencing input was PBMCs. The chain is built from TRBV7-9 and TRBJ1-1; perhaps TRBD1 as D (5 bases). The DNA of the CDR3 is TGTGCCAGCAGCCTACAGACAGTGAACACTGAAGCTTTCTTT. Its translation is CASSLQTVNTEAFF.